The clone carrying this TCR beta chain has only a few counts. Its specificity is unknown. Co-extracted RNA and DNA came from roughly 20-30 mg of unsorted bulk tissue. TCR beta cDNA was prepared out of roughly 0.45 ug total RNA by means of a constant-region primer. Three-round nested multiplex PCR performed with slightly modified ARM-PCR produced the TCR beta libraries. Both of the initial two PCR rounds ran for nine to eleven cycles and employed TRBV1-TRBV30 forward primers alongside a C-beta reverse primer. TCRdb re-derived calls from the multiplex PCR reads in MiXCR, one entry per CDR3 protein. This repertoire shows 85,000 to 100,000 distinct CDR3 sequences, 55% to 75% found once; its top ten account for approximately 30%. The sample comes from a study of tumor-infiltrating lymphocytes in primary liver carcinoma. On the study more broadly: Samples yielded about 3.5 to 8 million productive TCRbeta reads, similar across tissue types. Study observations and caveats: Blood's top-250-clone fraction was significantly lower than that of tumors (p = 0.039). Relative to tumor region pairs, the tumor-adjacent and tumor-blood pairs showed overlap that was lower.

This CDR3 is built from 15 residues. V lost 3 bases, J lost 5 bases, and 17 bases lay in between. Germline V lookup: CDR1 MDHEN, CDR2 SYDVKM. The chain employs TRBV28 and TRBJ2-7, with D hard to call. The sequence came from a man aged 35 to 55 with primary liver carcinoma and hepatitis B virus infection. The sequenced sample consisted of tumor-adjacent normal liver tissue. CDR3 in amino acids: CASSFRVKDDHEQYF. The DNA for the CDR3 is TGTGCCAGCAGTTTCCGGGTGAAGGACGACCACGAGCAGTACTTC.